What follows are 28 T cell receptor beta chains derived from one specimen sequenced in a study of blood T cell repertoires in COVID-19. This table comes from immunoSEQ multiplex PCR, and its TCRdb copy is limited to in-frame clones, with some not included. The table lists about 440,000 clones, 75% to 90% of them singletons, with 4% to 5.5% in the top ten. The source material was peripheral blood. These receptors were obtained from a woman in her 30s with acute or convalescent COVID-19.

The J gene is TRBJ2-2, the V gene TRBV7-3, with D tentatively TRBD2 (5 bases). Trimming took 3 bases from V and 0 from J, leaving 11 bases between them. The CDR3 spans 16 residues. The germline V gene has CDR1 SGHTA and CDR2 FQGTGA. The CDR3 nucleotides are TGTGCCAGCAGCTTGAGCGGCGTTACGAACACCGGGGAGCTGTTTTTT. Translated, it gives CASSLSGVTNTGELFF.

V usage is TRBV5-4 and J usage is TRBJ2-5; TRBD2 is a possible D gene (5 bases). This CDR3 is 15 amino acids long. V lost 0 bases to trimming and J lost 6 bases, with 15 bases between them. Per the germline V gene, CDR1 is SGHNT and CDR2 is YYREEE (reference sequence). CDR3 in amino acids: CASSLGGNLKKTQYF. CDR3 bases: TGTGCCAGCAGCTTGGGAGGGAATCTCAAGAAGACCCAGTACTTC.

The chain uses TRBV23-1 and TRBJ2-1; 8 bases are shared with TRBD1. TRBV23-1 is flagged as an ORF with uncertain function. Trimming removed 3 bases from V and 0 bases from J; junction bases left unmatched: 10. The CDR3 length is 18 residues. CDR3 amino acids: CASSQRDRRHLSYNEQFF. DNA of the CDR3: TGCGCCAGCAGTCAGCGGGACAGGCGACACCTCTCCTACAATGAGCAGTTCTTC.

The chain uses TRBV6-5 and TRBJ1-5; TRBD1 matches 9 bases. From germline, CDR1 is MNHEY and CDR2 SVGAGI. V shed 6 bases, J shed 7 bases, and the junction held 7 bases outside the gene matches. CDR3 length equals 14 residues. The CDR3 bases are TGTGCCAGCAGGCCCCGGACAGGGGAACAGCCCCAGCATTTT. This encodes CASRPRTGEQPQHF.

The CDR3 nucleotides read TGTGCCAGCTCACCAGGGCAGATCAAAACTAATGAAAAACTGTTTTTT. It yields the protein CASSPGQIKTNEKLFF. The rearrangement joins TRBV18 to TRBJ1-4, with unresolved D. The germline V gene encodes CDR1 KGHSH and CDR2 LQKENI. V was pared by 2 bases and J by 1 base, with 11 bases between. CDR3 length: 16 amino acids.

Only a few counts were recorded for this clone. The chain employs TRBV4-2 and TRBJ2-1; D is possibly TRBD1 (6 bases). The CDR3 is 15 amino acids. Trimming left V 0 bases short and J 4 bases short, with 10 bases between. In germline, CDR1 is LGHNA, CDR2 YNFKEQ. CDR3 DNA: TGTGCCAGCAGCCAAGAGGTAACAGGGTACAATGAGCAGTTCTTC. Protein sequence: CASSQEVTGYNEQFF.

DNA of the CDR3: TGTGCCAGTAGAGTGGATAGACTTACTGAAGCTTTCTTT. The encoded protein is CASRVDRLTEAFF. The chain employs TRBV19 and TRBJ1-1; no clear D gene. The CDR3 contains 13 residues. Germline CDR1 reads LNHDA; CDR2 reads SQIVND (reference sequence). V shed 6 bases and J shed 5 bases, with 13 bases lying between them.

V and J are TRBV29-1 and TRBJ2-5, with a weak D call TRBD2 (5 bases). Germline lookup yields CDR1 SQVTM and CDR2 ANQGSEA. This CDR3 has 12 residues. CDR3: CRTDTGWKTQYF. The CDR3 bases are TGCAGGACCGATACGGGGTGGAAGACCCAGTACTTC.

The chain recombines TRBV14 with TRBJ1-6; D is perhaps TRBD1 (5 bases). The V end was cut by 1 base, the J end by 9 bases, with 19 bases between. CDR3 length: 17 residues. Germline loops: CDR1 SGHDN, CDR2 FVKESK. CDR3 DNA sequence: TGTGCCAGCAGCCAAGGCCCGGGCCTGGGGGGGAGTTCACCCCTCCACTTT. Translated, it gives CASSQGPGLGGSSPLHF.

The V gene is TRBV18, the J gene TRBJ2-2; TRBD1 aligns across 7 bases. After removal of 2 bases from V and 3 bases from J, the junction contained 3 bases not matched to a gene. The V gene's germline CDR1 is KGHSH and CDR2 LQKENI. The CDR3 length is 15 residues. The CDR3 loop reads CASSPYQGDTGELFF. Here the CDR3 DNA reads TGTGCCAGCTCACCATACCAGGGGGACACCGGGGAGCTGTTTTTT.

The genes are TRBV20-1 and TRBJ1-1, with no clear D. The V and J ends lost 3 bases and 2 bases respectively, with 10 bases between them. This CDR3 is built from 13 residues. The germline V gene encodes CDR1 DFQATT and CDR2 SNEGSKA (reference sequence). The DNA for the CDR3 is TGCAGTGCTAGTGACCGTAAAAACACTGAAGCTTTCTTT. Protein: CSASDRKNTEAFF.

This sequence joins TRBV3-1 (or the pseudogene TRBV3-2) and TRBJ2-7, with 7 bases fitting TRBD2. CDR1 is LGHDT and CDR2 is YNNKEL in the germline V gene (reference sequence). V trimming: 1 base; J trimming: 2 bases; junction bases outside the gene matches: 5. The CDR3 covers 15 residues. The CDR3 region has the DNA TGTGCCAGCAGCCAAGTGGGAGGGGCCCCCTACGAGCAGTACTTC. Its translation: CASSQVGGAPYEQYF.

This chain links TRBV14 with TRBJ1-1; possible D gene TRBD1, 6 bases. Deletions cut 5 bases from V and 10 bases from J, with 17 bases between. The CDR3 spans 13 residues. Germline V gene data show CDR1 as SGHDN and CDR2 as FVKESK. CDR3 amino acids: CASSAYRDQGAFF. In nucleotides, the CDR3 is TGTGCCAGCAGCGCATACAGGGACCAAGGAGCTTTCTTT.

The chain recombines TRBV11-1 with TRBJ2-1, with a possible D match to TRBD2 (5 bases). The V gene's germline CDR1 is SGHAT and CDR2 FQDESV (reference sequence). V was shortened by 1 base and J by 8 bases, with 15 bases between the two germline ends. This CDR3 is built from 15 residues. In nucleotides, the CDR3 is TGTGCCAGCAGCTTAGAAGGCGGGTCCGCGGATGAGCAGTTCTTC. Protein: CASSLEGGSADEQFF.

The chain carries TRBV15 and TRBJ1-1; a weak D match, TRBD1 (6 bases). The CDR3 is 16 amino acids. Per the germline V gene, CDR1 is LNHNV and CDR2 is YYDKDF (reference sequence). The V end lost 1 base, the J end lost 4 bases, and 16 bases lay between the germline ends. In DNA form, the CDR3 reads TGTGCCACCAGCAGAGGGGTGCAGGGGTTGGCCACTGAAGCTTTCTTT. Protein sequence: CATSRGVQGLATEAFF.

CDR3 region: CATSETGDEQYF. CDR3 nucleotides: TGTGCCACCAGTGAGACAGGGGACGAGCAGTACTTC. The chain has TRBV24-1 and TRBJ2-7; TRBD1 matches 8 bases. This CDR3 is 12 amino acids long. Per the germline V gene, CDR1 is KGHDR and CDR2 is SFDVKD. Germline trimming cut 4 bases from V and 5 bases from J; bases unmatched to any gene: 0.

The V and J genes are TRBV14 and TRBJ2-1, with TRBD1 identical over 7 bases. Germline loops: CDR1 SGHDN, CDR2 FVKESK. The CDR3 spans 16 residues. V gave up 5 bases and J gave up 1 base; unmatched junction bases: 8. The CDR3 sequence is CASSVPGQLSYNEQFF. CDR3 sequence (DNA): TGTGCCAGCAGCGTGCCGGGACAGTTGTCCTACAATGAGCAGTTCTTC.

This clone was counted a single time. J is TRBJ2-7 and V is TRBV28; no definite D call. Germline lookup yields CDR1 MDHEN and CDR2 SYDVKM. The CDR3 loop spans 11 amino acids. V dropped 3 bases and J dropped 5 bases, with 5 bases sitting between them. The CDR3 loop is CASSFRDEQYF. The DNA of the CDR3 is TGTGCCAGCAGTTTTCGCGACGAGCAGTACTTC.

This chain links TRBV7-7 with TRBJ2-2; possibly TRBD1 for D (6 bases). V shed 5 bases and J shed 1 base, with 8 bases lying between them. Germline CDR1 is SSHAT and CDR2 is FNYEAQ (reference sequence). This CDR3 is built from 14 residues. The chain's CDR3 is CASSPTGNTGELFF. For the CDR3, the DNA is TGTGCCAGCAGCCCGACAGGGAACACCGGGGAGCTGTTTTTT.

This CDR3 is CASSLEIQGTEAFF. CDR3 sequence (DNA): TGTGCCAGCAGCTTGGAGATCCAGGGGACTGAAGCTTTCTTT. The chain has TRBV5-4 and TRBJ1-1, with a possible D match to TRBD1 (6 bases). CDR1 SGHNT and CDR2 YYREEE come from the germline V gene (reference sequence). The CDR3 extends over 14 amino acids. The ends were cut back, 0 bases at V and 5 bases at J, with 11 bases in the middle.

The V and J genes are TRBV15 and TRBJ2-1, with TRBD2 matching over 9 bases. The CDR3 consists of 16 residues. With V trimmed by 3 bases and J by 4 bases, 7 bases remained unmatched. CDR1 and CDR2 from the germline V gene are LNHNV and YYDKDF (reference sequence). The CDR3 loop reads CATSRGLAIRYNEQFF. As DNA, the CDR3 is TGTGCCACCAGCAGGGGACTAGCCATACGTTACAATGAGCAGTTCTTC.

The genes are TRBV19 and TRBJ2-4, with 9 bases that match TRBD1. V shed 9 bases and J 4 bases; nucleotides not matched to a gene: 7. Germline assignment: CDR1 LNHDA and CDR2 SQIVND (reference sequence). This CDR3 is 14 amino acids long. The CDR3 region has the DNA TGTGCCAGCTCCGGGACAGGGATTAAAAACATTCAGTACTTC. This gives the protein CASSGTGIKNIQYF.

The chain combines TRBV19 with TRBJ1-5, with D uncertain. Trimming removed 3 bases at V and 0 bases at J, with 9 bases between. This CDR3 spans 15 amino acids. Germline lookup yields CDR1 LNHDA and CDR2 SQIVND (reference sequence). The CDR3 reads CASSIFGNSNQPQHF. CDR3 DNA: TGTGCCAGTAGTATTTTCGGGAATAGCAATCAGCCCCAGCATTTT.

The sample holds one count of this clone. The rearrangement uses TRBV18 and TRBJ2-1; 10 nucleotides agree with TRBD1. Germline lookup yields CDR1 KGHSH and CDR2 LQKENI. The trim removed 3 bases at V and 3 bases at J, leaving 8 bases unmatched. This CDR3 has 17 residues. CDR3 loop: CASSPGAGQGYYNEQFF. The CDR3 coding sequence is TGTGCCAGCTCACCCGGGGCGGGACAGGGGTACTACAATGAGCAGTTCTTC. The full variable domain, with the rest looked up from reference TRBV18 and TRBJ2-1, is NAGVMQNPRHLVRRRGQEARLRCSPMKGHSHVYWYRQLPEEGLKFMVYLQKENIIDESGMPKERFSAEFPKEGPSILRIQQVVRGDSAAYFCASSPGAGQGYYNEQFFGPGTRLTVL.

This chain links TRBV5-4 with TRBJ2-3; 14 nucleotides match TRBD2. Germline-derived CDR1 and CDR2 are SGHNT and YYREEE (reference sequence). This CDR3 comprises 19 residues. V shed 4 bases and J 1 base; nucleotides not matched to a gene: 11. The CDR3 region is CASSRAGTSGGLGTDTQYF. The CDR3 region has the DNA TGTGCCAGCAGCAGGGCGGGGACTAGCGGGGGATTAGGCACAGATACGCAGTATTTT.

This clone was found a few times. This chain connects TRBV6-1 to TRBJ1-5; D is uncertain. The CDR3 is made up of 16 amino acids. Between the trimmed V and J ends, which lost 1 base and 7 bases, there was a span of 17 bases. Germline V gene data show CDR1 as MNHNS and CDR2 as SASEGT. The CDR3 DNA follows: TGTGCCAGCAGTGAAGGGTCGTGGCTCCATCGACAGCCCCAGCATTTT. Translation: CASSEGSWLHRQPQHF.

The chain carries TRBV5-6 and TRBJ1-5; the D gene is possibly TRBD1 (5 bases). With 1 base removed from V and 7 bases from J, the gap between germline ends came to 15 bases. The CDR3 sequence is 15 residues long. Germline V gives CDR1 SGHDT, CDR2 YYEEEE. The CDR3 loop reads CASSLFREGYQPQHF. Here the CDR3 DNA reads TGTGCCAGCAGCTTGTTCAGGGAAGGGTACCAGCCCCAGCATTTT. The whole variable domain, filled in from reference TRBV5-6 and TRBJ1-5, reads DAGVTQSPTHLIKTRGQQVTLRCSPKSGHDTVSWYQQALGQGPQFIFQYYEEEERQRGNFPDRFSGHQFPNYSSELNVNALLLGDSALYLCASSLFREGYQPQHFGDGTRLSIL.

The V call is TRBV6-5, the J call TRBJ2-5; possible D gene TRBD1, 6 bases. Trimming took off 8 bases at V and 0 bases at J, with 10 bases between the two ends. The CDR3 is made up of 13 amino acids. Germline CDR1 reads MNHEY; CDR2 reads SVGAGI. CDR3 nucleotide sequence: TGTGCCAGCCAGGGGTCGGACCAAGAGACCCAGTACTTC. It translates to CASQGSDQETQYF.